Shown below are 25 T cell receptor beta chains from a single sample sequenced in a study of PD-1 blockade in classical Hodgkin lymphoma. With no exception, relapse followed autologous stem cell transplantation in all patients, and brentuximab vedotin exposure varied. The protocol was immunoSEQ multiplex PCR, while the TCRdb copy is restricted to in-frame clones and leaves out a portion. The data show fewer than 30,000 clones, around 84% seen once. The source was peripheral blood mononuclear cells (PBMCs), collected before the second cycle of nivolumab. Receptors were obtained from a human donor with classical Hodgkin lymphoma.

V is TRBV4-2 and J is TRBJ1-4, with D possibly being TRBD1 (5 bases). CDR1 and CDR2 from the germline V gene are LGHNA and YNFKEQ. The CDR3 covers 17 residues. V shed 3 bases and J shed 4 bases, with 18 bases lying between them. The CDR3 nucleotides are TGTGCCAGCAGCCAGAGTGGGGGTTGGCAGTTTAATGAAAAACTGTTTTTT. Protein: CASSQSGGWQFNEKLFF.

This clone was observed a single time. V and J are TRBV7-6 and TRBJ2-3, with 10 bases aligning to TRBD2. This CDR3 region has 13 residues. Unmatched junction bases numbered 3, after V lost 7 bases and J lost 5 bases. CDR1 and CDR2 from the germline V gene are SGHVS and FNYEAQ. For the CDR3, the DNA is TGTGCCAGCAATATAGCGGGGGGAGATACGCAGTATTTT. Translated, it gives CASNIAGGDTQYF.

This clone was detected only once. V is TRBV19 and J is TRBJ1-5; 7 bases are a match to TRBD1. This CDR3 comprises 13 residues. With V trimmed by 7 bases and J by 8 bases, 8 bases remained unmatched. Germline-derived CDR1 and CDR2 are LNHDA and SQIVND (reference sequence). CDR3 in amino acids: CASTSTGWEPQHF. CDR3 nucleotides: TGTGCCAGTACCTCGACAGGGTGGGAGCCCCAGCATTTT.

The chain links TRBV19 to TRBJ2-7; D gene uncertain. Germline V gene lookup returns CDR1 LNHDA and CDR2 SQIVND (reference sequence). Between the trimmed V and J ends, which lost 7 bases and 0 bases, there was a span of 13 bases. The CDR3 runs 14 residues. In nucleotides, the CDR3 is TGTGCCAGTACGTTGACCATCAGCTCCTACGAGCAGTACTTC. Protein: CASTLTISSYEQYF. Filled out from reference TRBV19 and TRBJ2-7, the complete variable domain reads DGGITQSPKYLFRKEGQNVTLSCEQNLNHDAMYWYRQDPGQGLRLIYYSQIVNDFQKGDIAEGYSVSREKKESFPLTVTSAQKNPTAFYLCASTLTISSYEQYFGPGTRLTVT.

V is TRBV11-2 and J is TRBJ2-5; 12 positions match TRBD2. Germline V gives CDR1 SGHAT, CDR2 FQNNGV. Germline trimming cut 1 base from V and 5 bases from J; bases unmatched to any gene: 11. The CDR3 loop spans 18 amino acids. CDR3 residues: CASSLGGLAGLGGETQYF. DNA for the CDR3: TGTGCCAGCAGCTTAGGCGGACTAGCGGGGCTCGGGGGGGAGACCCAGTACTTC.

V and J are TRBV29-1 and TRBJ2-7; D is possibly TRBD1 (5 bases). This CDR3 contains 13 residues. Germline V gene lookup returns CDR1 SQVTM and CDR2 ANQGSEA. V lost 4 bases and J 0 bases, leaving 10 bases between the germline ends. The CDR3 sequence is CSVGGGSSYEQYF. The CDR3 DNA reads as TGCAGCGTTGGGGGCGGTAGCTCCTACGAGCAGTACTTC.

CDR3 nucleotide sequence: TGTGCCAGTTCGCAGGTGACGAACACTGAAGCTTTCTTT. It yields the protein CASSQVTNTEAFF. V is TRBV19 and J is TRBJ1-1; D gene ambiguous. Trimming left V 8 bases short and J 1 base short, with 11 bases between. CDR1 is LNHDA and CDR2 is SQIVND in the germline V gene (reference sequence). This CDR3 is 13 amino acids long.

The V gene is TRBV7-8, the J gene TRBJ2-7; TRBD1 agrees at 11 bases. The V gene's germline CDR1 is SGHVS and CDR2 FQNEAQ. Trimming removed 3 bases from V and 6 bases from J; junction bases left unmatched: 1. This CDR3 is built from 13 residues. CDR3 bases: TGTGCCAGCAGCTTGGGGACAGGGGGCGAGCAGTACTTC. This gives the protein CASSLGTGGEQYF.

The chain uses TRBV2 and TRBJ2-5; 7 bases are a match to TRBD2. The CDR3 loop spans 13 amino acids. Unmatched junction bases numbered 3, after V lost 6 bases and J lost 2 bases. CDR1 SNHLY and CDR2 FYNNEI come from the germline V gene. CDR3: CASSSGLQETQYF. In nucleotides, the CDR3 is TGTGCCAGCAGCTCGGGACTACAAGAGACCCAGTACTTC.

This chain uses TRBV7-9 with TRBJ2-2, with 9 bases identical to TRBD1. The CDR3 totals 15 residues. With V trimmed by 5 bases and J by 8 bases, 9 bases remained unmatched. Germline V gene lookup returns CDR1 SEHNR and CDR2 FQNEAQ (reference sequence). Here the CDR3 reads CASSTGGQEQGELFF. The CDR3 nucleotides read TGTGCCAGCAGCACAGGGGGCCAAGAACAGGGGGAGCTGTTTTTT.

V usage is TRBV7-9 and J usage is TRBJ2-6; D uncertain. V was clipped by 8 bases and J by 4 bases, with 12 bases between them. Germline assignment: CDR1 SEHNR and CDR2 FQNEAQ (reference sequence). CDR3 size: 14 residues. The CDR3 loop reads CASDWGSGANVLTF. CDR3 DNA: TGTGCCAGCGACTGGGGATCGGGGGCCAACGTCCTGACTTTC. The full variable domain, completed using reference TRBV7-9 and TRBJ2-6, is DTGVSQNPRHKITKRGQNVTFRCDPISEHNRLYWYRQTLGQGPEFLTYFQNEAQLEKSRLLSDRFSAERPKGSFSTLEIQRTEQGDSAMYLCASDWGSGANVLTFGAGSRLTVL.

V usage is TRBV19 and J usage is TRBJ2-5; D remains ambiguous. The V gene's germline CDR1 is LNHDA and CDR2 SQIVND (reference sequence). The CDR3 extends over 13 amino acids. Trimming left V 7 bases short and J 7 bases short, with 16 bases between. The CDR3 loop reads CASTAVHMGTQYF. The CDR3 coding sequence is TGTGCCAGTACCGCTGTACACATGGGGACCCAGTACTTC.

The V and J genes are TRBV13 and TRBJ1-2; D not certain. This CDR3 is 13 amino acids long. Germline assignment: CDR1 PRHDT and CDR2 FYEKMQ (reference sequence). Between the trimmed V and J ends, which lost 4 bases and 12 bases, there was a span of 18 bases. For the CDR3, the DNA is TGTGCCAGCAGCTCATGGACCATCTCGGGCGACACCTTC. Residues: CASSSWTISGDTF.

The genes are TRBV7-3 and TRBJ2-5, with a tentative D call TRBD1 (5 bases). V was shortened by 4 bases and J by 3 bases, with 9 bases between the two germline ends. Germline CDR1 and CDR2: SGHTA and FQGTGA. The CDR3 runs to 13 residues. The CDR3 coding sequence is TGTGCCAGCAGCTCGACAGTAAAAGAGACCCAGTACTTC. This encodes CASSSTVKETQYF. Drawing the rest from reference TRBV7-3 and TRBJ2-5, the complete variable domain is GAGVSQTPSNKVTEKGKYVELRCDPISGHTALYWYRQSLGQGPEFLIYFQGTGAADDSGLPNDRFFAVRPEGSVSTLKIQRTERGDSAVYLCASSSTVKETQYFGPGTRLLVL.

The chain uses TRBV18 and TRBJ2-3, with D perhaps given as TRBD1 or TRBD2 (6 bases each). The CDR3 runs to 15 residues. Looked up from germline, CDR1 is KGHSH and CDR2 is LQKENI. Trimming took off 3 bases at V and 5 bases at J, with 15 bases between the two ends. CDR3 sequence reads: CASSPNPGARDTQYF. In nucleotides, the CDR3 is TGTGCCAGCTCACCCAACCCGGGGGCCCGAGATACGCAGTATTTT.

This sequence joins TRBV7-9 and TRBJ1-6, with D possibly matching TRBD1 (5 bases). There are 14 residues in the CDR3. Germline assignment: CDR1 SEHNR and CDR2 FQNEAQ (reference sequence). V gave up 4 bases and J gave up 9 bases, with 13 bases separating them. The CDR3 sequence is CASSSGGQGSPLHF. In nucleotides, the CDR3 is TGTGCCAGCAGCTCCGGCGGTCAGGGTTCACCCCTCCACTTT.

The chain employs TRBV4-3 and TRBJ2-1; 10 nucleotides agree with TRBD1. Germline loops: CDR1 LGHNA, CDR2 YSLEER. The CDR3 totals 14 residues. Trimming removed 0 bases from V and 10 bases from J; junction bases left unmatched: 3. CDR3 DNA: TGCGCCAGCAGCCAAGAAGGGACAGGGGCGGAGCAGTTCTTC. Amino acid sequence: CASSQEGTGAEQFF.

This chain joins TRBV14 and TRBJ2-7; D is tentatively TRBD1 or TRBD2 (5 bases each). The ends were cut back, 3 bases at V and 13 bases at J, with 13 bases in the middle. Per the germline V gene, CDR1 is SGHDN and CDR2 is FVKESK. This CDR3 spans 11 amino acids. Written as DNA, the CDR3 is TGTGCCAGCAGCCAGGGGACCAGCTCTTACTTC. Translating it yields CASSQGTSSYF.

This clone was seen a single time. The CDR3 coding sequence is TGTGCCAGCAGTTCCTACACCGGGACAGGGTACGCAGATACGCAGTATTTT. Its translation is CASSSYTGTGYADTQYF. The rearrangement uses TRBV27 and TRBJ2-3, with 9 bases identical to TRBD1. Germline values: CDR1 MNHEY, CDR2 SMNVEV (reference sequence). This CDR3 has 17 amino acids. Germline trimming cut 4 bases from V and 4 bases from J; bases unmatched to any gene: 12.

This clone appeared a few times. CDR3 DNA: TGTGCCAGCAGCTTTACTTCCTCTGGGGCCAACGTCCTGACTTTC. Residues: CASSFTSSGANVLTF. V is TRBV7-8 and J is TRBJ2-6, with D uncertain. The CDR3 extends over 15 amino acids. V was pared by 3 bases and J by 0 bases, with 6 bases between. The germline gives CDR1 SGHVS, CDR2 FQNEAQ. Supplemented by reference TRBV7-8 and TRBJ2-6, the full variable domain reads GAGVSQSPRYKVAKRGQDVALRCDPISGHVSLFWYQQALGQGPEFLTYFQNEAQLDKSGLPSDRFFAERPEGSVSTLKIQRTQQEDSAVYLCASSFTSSGANVLTFGAGSRLTVL.

The gene calls are TRBV7-9 and TRBJ1-6; D remains unclear. CDR1 and CDR2 from the germline V gene are SEHNR and FQNEAQ (reference sequence). Trimming removed 7 bases at V and 7 bases at J, with 14 bases between. The CDR3 sequence is 14 residues long. CDR3: CASMKDYPNSPLHF. In DNA, the CDR3 is TGTGCCAGCATGAAGGACTACCCGAATTCACCCCTCCACTTT.

V gene TRBV30 combines with J gene TRBJ2-3; D is uncertain. In germline, CDR1 is GTSNPN, CDR2 SVGIG (reference sequence). This CDR3 has 11 residues. V lost 8 bases, J lost 7 bases, and 13 bases lay in between. The CDR3 region is CASRWVNTQYF. In nucleotides, the CDR3 is TGTGCCAGCAGATGGGTAAATACGCAGTATTTT.

J is TRBJ1-2 and V is TRBV5-4, with 9 bases that match TRBD1. Per germline, CDR1 SGHNT and CDR2 YYREEE (reference sequence). This CDR3 has 16 amino acids. V was pared by 0 bases and J by 5 bases, with 8 bases of the junction left unmatched. CDR3 protein: CASSLGTHGQGYGYTF. The CDR3 nucleotides read TGTGCCAGCAGCTTGGGAACACACGGACAGGGGTATGGCTACACCTTC.

This clone came up once. The rearrangement links TRBV9 to TRBJ1-4; the D is unclear. CDR3 length equals 15 residues. In germline, CDR1 is SGDLS, CDR2 YYNGEE. The V end was cut by 1 base, the J end by 5 bases, with 12 bases between. The CDR3 nucleotides read TGTGCCAGCAGCGTAAATGGGTTAGGGAATGAAAAACTGTTTTTT. Protein product: CASSVNGLGNEKLFF.

The chain employs TRBV18 and TRBJ2-3; D unclear. CDR1 is KGHSH, CDR2 LQKENI, per germline. Trimming took off 6 bases at V and 6 bases at J, with 13 bases between the two ends. The CDR3 totals 13 residues. The CDR3 bases are TGTGCCAGCTCGCCATGGACGTTGGATACGCAGTATTTT. Protein sequence: CASSPWTLDTQYF.